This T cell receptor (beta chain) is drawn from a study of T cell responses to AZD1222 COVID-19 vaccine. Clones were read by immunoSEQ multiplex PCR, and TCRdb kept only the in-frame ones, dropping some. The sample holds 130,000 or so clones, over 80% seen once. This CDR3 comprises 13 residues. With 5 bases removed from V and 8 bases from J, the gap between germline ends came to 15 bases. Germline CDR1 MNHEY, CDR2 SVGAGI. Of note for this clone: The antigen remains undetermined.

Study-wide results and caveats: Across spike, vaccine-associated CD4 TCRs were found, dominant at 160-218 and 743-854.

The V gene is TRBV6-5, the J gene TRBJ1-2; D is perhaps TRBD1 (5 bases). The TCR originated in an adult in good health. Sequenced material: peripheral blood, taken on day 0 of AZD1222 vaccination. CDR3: CASSLNGAIGYTF. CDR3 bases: TGTGCCAGCAGTCTTAACGGGGCTATCGGCTACACCTTC.